Sequencing of this TCR beta chain was carried out in a study of blood T cells in healthy people across ages. PCR was performed a second time for about 7 to 12 cycles using a sample-barcoded 5' primer and a J-beta primer mix. The yield of each sample was at least 2.5 million CDR3-containing paired-end reads. TCRdb re-called the 5' RACE reads through MiXCR, storing one row per CDR3 protein. Seen here are about 760,000 distinct CDR3 sequences, 20% to 25% observed once, and the top ten hold 9.4%. Study-level findings and limits: The unsorted PBMCs prevented any conclusive comparison of naive versus antigen-experienced cells. Donor CMV status was unknown, possibly confounding expanded clonotype changes.

This clonotype has more than one count but fewer than ten. The antigen is undetermined. CDR3 size: 14 residues. In germline, CDR1 is PRHDT, CDR2 FYEKMQ (reference sequence). V was pared by 0 bases and J by 5 bases, with 2 bases of the junction left unmatched. These data also formed part of another study, on T cells of mothers and their children. That paper notes: In each mother, TCR beta CDR3 reads exceeded 10 million; in each child, they numbered 3 million to 3.5 million.

This clonotype originated in a boy aged 10-17 years in good health. Sequencing input: blood. The chain employs TRBV13 and TRBJ2-3; 7 positions match TRBD2. The DNA of the CDR3 is TGTGCCAGCAGCTTAGGAGCGGGGAGAGATACGCAGTATTTT. It encodes CASSLGAGRDTQYF.